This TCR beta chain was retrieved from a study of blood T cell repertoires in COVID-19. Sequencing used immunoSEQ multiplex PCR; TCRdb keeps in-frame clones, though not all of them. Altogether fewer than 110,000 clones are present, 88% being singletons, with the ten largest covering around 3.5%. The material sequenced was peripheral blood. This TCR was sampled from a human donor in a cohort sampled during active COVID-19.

CDR3 sequence reads: CARSLGRRNEQFF. The CDR3 nucleotides read TGTGCCAGAAGCTTAGGGAGAAGGAATGAGCAGTTCTTC. The V and J genes are TRBV7-5 and TRBJ2-1; the listed D gene, TRBD2, was not tested against the DNA. TRBV7-5 is labeled a pseudogene. The CDR3 consists of 13 residues.